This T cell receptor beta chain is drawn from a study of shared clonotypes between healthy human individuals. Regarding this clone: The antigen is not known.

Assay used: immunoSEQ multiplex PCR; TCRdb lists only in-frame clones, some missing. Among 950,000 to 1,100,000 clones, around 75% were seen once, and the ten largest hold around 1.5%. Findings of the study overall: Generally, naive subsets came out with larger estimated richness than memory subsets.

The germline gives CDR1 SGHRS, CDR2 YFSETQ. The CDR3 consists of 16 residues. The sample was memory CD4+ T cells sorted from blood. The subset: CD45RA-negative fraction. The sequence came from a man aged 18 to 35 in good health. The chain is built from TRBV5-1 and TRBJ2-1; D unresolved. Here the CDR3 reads CGIAASALFGYNEQFF. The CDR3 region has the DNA TGCGGAATCGCGGCATCAGCACTCTTCGGCTACAATGAGCAGTTCTTC.